This entry lists 20 T cell receptor beta chains sequenced from one sample in a study of blood T cell repertoires in COVID-19. Sequencing was performed with immunoSEQ multiplex PCR; in TCRdb, only in-frame clones are kept and a portion is missing. The repertoire holds fewer than 250,000 clones, with 80% to 85% as singletons. Material for sequencing was peripheral blood. These receptors were taken from a woman of 80 years or more with COVID-19, enrolled during active disease.

This chain joins TRBV5-4 and TRBJ1-1; 8 bases fit TRBD1. CDR1 is SGHNT and CDR2 is YYREEE in the germline V gene (reference sequence). The CDR3 runs to 16 residues. V lost 0 bases to trimming and J lost 5 bases; unmatched junction nucleotides: 9. The CDR3 DNA reads as TGTGCCAGCAGCTTGGTAGGCGCAGGGGGCTGGACTGAAGCTTTCTTT. Translated, it gives CASSLVGAGGWTEAFF.

The rearrangement joins TRBV27 to TRBJ2-7; 8 positions agree with TRBD1. The CDR3 is made up of 17 amino acids. Germline assignment: CDR1 MNHEY and CDR2 SMNVEV (reference sequence). The junction had 15 bases not matched to a gene; V was cut back by 4 bases and J by 4 bases. The CDR3 loop is CASSSGVRGLMGYEQYV. The DNA of the CDR3 is TGTGCCAGCAGTTCGGGGGTCAGGGGGCTCATGGGGTACGAGCAGTACGTC.

The V and J genes are TRBV6-1 and TRBJ1-1; 8 bases match TRBD1. This CDR3 region has 14 residues. The V and J ends lost 2 bases and 10 bases, in that order; junction bases with no gene match: 9. Per the germline V gene, CDR1 is MNHNS and CDR2 is SASEGT. CDR3 sequence reads: CASSEQGAAFAAFF. The CDR3 region has the DNA TGTGCCAGCAGTGAACAGGGGGCCGCCTTTGCAGCTTTCTTT.

The rearrangement joins TRBV7-9 to TRBJ1-2; 7 bases line up with TRBD1. V was clipped by 5 bases and J by 2 bases; unmatched bases: 8. Germline V gene lookup returns CDR1 SEHNR and CDR2 FQNEAQ (reference sequence). The CDR3 has 15 residues. CDR3 DNA: TGTGCCAGCAGCCAGCCAACACAGGGGAACTATGGCTACACCTTC. Translation gives CASSQPTQGNYGYTF. Combining the CDR3 with reference TRBV7-9 and TRBJ1-2 gives the whole variable domain DTGVSQNPRHKITKRGQNVTFRCDPISEHNRLYWYRQTLGQGPEFLTYFQNEAQLEKSRLLSDRFSAERPKGSFSTLEIQRTEQGDSAMYLCASSQPTQGNYGYTFGSGTRLTVV.

The genes are TRBV7-2 and TRBJ1-1; unclear D gene. CDR3 length: 13 amino acids. V dropped 1 base and J dropped 6 bases, with 9 bases sitting between them. Per germline, CDR1 SGHTA and CDR2 FQGNSA. CDR3 bases: TGTGCCAGCAGCTTAGGACGGGTAGCTGAAGCTTTCTTT. Residues: CASSLGRVAEAFF.

This chain connects TRBV28 to TRBJ1-2, with 7 bases matching TRBD1. The junction had 10 bases not matched to a gene; V was cut back by 7 bases and J by 8 bases. Per germline, CDR1 MDHEN and CDR2 SYDVKM. This CDR3 region has 13 residues. In DNA, the CDR3 is TGTGCCAGCACTTACTCACAGGGGAGAGGCTACACCTTC. It codes for CASTYSQGRGYTF.

Here the CDR3 DNA reads TGTGCCAGCACCCCAAGCGGGGCGGGTATACCAGGGACTGAAGCTTTCTTT. It codes for CASTPSGAGIPGTEAFF. The rearrangement uses TRBV2 and TRBJ1-1, with D perhaps matching TRBD1 (5 bases). The CDR3 is made up of 17 amino acids. Germline V CDR1 and CDR2: SNHLY, FYNNEI. The V gene lost 7 bases and the J gene lost 5 bases, with 26 bases spanning the gap.

This rearrangement joins TRBV5-4 to TRBJ2-3; 10 positions match TRBD2. The CDR3 is made up of 15 amino acids. Trimming took 4 bases from V and 5 from J; bases not matched to a gene: 7. CDR1 and CDR2 (germline): SGHNT, YYREEE (reference sequence). CDR3 coding DNA: TGTGCCAGCAGCAGAAGCGGGGGGGCCAAAGATACGCAGTATTTT. Protein: CASSRSGGAKDTQYF.

The rearrangement links TRBV24-1 to TRBJ1-1, with D maybe TRBD1 (5 bases). CDR1 and CDR2 (germline): KGHDR, SFDVKD. With 5 bases removed from V and 4 bases from J, the gap between germline ends came to 10 bases. The CDR3 spans 13 residues. The CDR3 loop is CATSALGGTEAFF. CDR3 nucleotide sequence: TGTGCCACCAGTGCCCTGGGGGGCACTGAAGCTTTCTTT.

This chain links TRBV20-1 with TRBJ1-1; D unresolved. V shed 3 bases and J shed 1 base, with 9 bases lying between them. The CDR3 spans 13 residues. Germline values: CDR1 DFQATT, CDR2 SNEGSKA (reference sequence). CDR3 DNA sequence: TGCAGTGCTAGTAGCGACCCGAACACTGAAGCTTTCTTT. Its protein product is CSASSDPNTEAFF.

This clone was counted a single time. The chain carries TRBV5-4 and TRBJ1-1; weak D call: TRBD1 (6 bases). The V end lost 5 bases, the J end lost 7 bases, and 18 bases lay between the germline ends. Germline CDR1 and CDR2: SGHNT and YYREEE (reference sequence). This CDR3 spans 14 amino acids. The CDR3 DNA follows: TGTGCCAGCAGTCCCGACAGGTTTAGGTTTGAAGCTTTCTTT. It encodes CASSPDRFRFEAFF.

This chain connects TRBV6-6 to TRBJ1-5; D is undetermined. The CDR3 contains 16 residues. Germline CDR1 reads MNHNY; CDR2 reads SVGAGI (reference sequence). V lost 6 bases and J 0 bases, leaving 15 bases between the germline ends. Here the CDR3 DNA reads TGTGCCAGCAGATATCAAGGCGGGGATAGCAATCAGCCCCAGCATTTT. Its translation: CASRYQGGDSNQPQHF.

This clone has only one observation. The chain is built from TRBV20-1 and TRBJ2-6; D is ambiguous. The CDR3 is made up of 14 amino acids. Trimming left V 3 bases short and J 3 bases short, with 9 bases between. Germline V CDR1 and CDR2: DFQATT, SNEGSKA (reference sequence). The CDR3 spells CSASNGYGANVLTF. The CDR3 DNA reads as TGCAGTGCTAGTAACGGGTATGGGGCCAACGTCCTGACTTTC.

This clone has just a few counts. This chain connects TRBV28 to TRBJ2-2; 7 bases align to TRBD2. V shed 4 bases and J 3 bases; nucleotides not matched to a gene: 2. CDR3 size: 14 residues. Germline V lookup: CDR1 MDHEN, CDR2 SYDVKM. CDR3 residues: CASSSAGYTGELFF. Here the CDR3 DNA reads TGTGCCAGCAGTTCAGCGGGGTACACCGGGGAGCTGTTTTTT.

This clone appeared a few times. V is TRBV18 and J is TRBJ2-1; weak D call: TRBD2 (5 bases). This CDR3 region has 16 residues. Germline V gives CDR1 KGHSH, CDR2 LQKENI. V was clipped by 3 bases and J by 3 bases, with 15 bases between them. CDR3 sequence: CASSPTRGTVYNEQFF. The CDR3 DNA reads TGTGCCAGCTCACCCACACGGGGTACCGTCTACAATGAGCAGTTCTTC.

J is TRBJ2-7 and V is TRBV9, with TRBD2 as a possible D gene (6 bases). This CDR3 is 15 amino acids long. Between the trimmed V and J ends, which lost 4 bases and 5 bases, there was a span of 19 bases. The germline CDR1 and CDR2 sequences are SGDLS and YYNGEE. The CDR3 DNA reads as TGTGCCAGCAGCCCCCAGGCGGGGTGGGGGGACGAGCAGTACGTC. Translation: CASSPQAGWGDEQYV.

This rearrangement joins TRBV24-1 to TRBJ2-2; D gene unclear. V gave up 5 bases and J gave up 2 bases, with 11 bases separating them. This CDR3 region has 15 residues. Germline lookup yields CDR1 KGHDR and CDR2 SFDVKD. The CDR3 region is CATSVSEFNTGELFF. The CDR3 nucleotides are TGTGCCACCAGTGTATCCGAGTTTAACACCGGGGAGCTGTTTTTT.

V is TRBV7-9 and J is TRBJ1-5; 7 bases agree with TRBD1. The V and J ends lost 4 bases and 2 bases, in that order; junction bases with no gene match: 8. This CDR3 has 16 residues. Looked up from germline, CDR1 is SEHNR and CDR2 is FQNEAQ (reference sequence). DNA of the CDR3: TGTGCCAGCAGCTACCTCGGCGGGACAGGCAATCAGCCCCAGCATTTT. Residues: CASSYLGGTGNQPQHF.

This rearrangement joins TRBV24-1 to TRBJ2-3; unclear D gene. Per the germline V gene, CDR1 is KGHDR and CDR2 is SFDVKD. Trimming removed 0 bases at V and 0 bases at J, with 15 bases between. The CDR3 loop spans 18 amino acids. The CDR3 sequence: CATSDLNGLGSSTDTQYF. The CDR3 DNA follows: TGTGCCACCAGTGATTTGAATGGGTTGGGCAGCAGCACAGATACGCAGTATTTT.

The V and J genes are TRBV6-5 and TRBJ2-7; TRBD1 is a possible D gene (6 bases). V shed 0 bases and J shed 4 bases, with 16 bases lying between them. CDR3 length: 16 amino acids. Germline CDR1 and CDR2: MNHEY and SVGAGI. The CDR3 nucleotides read TGTGCCAGCAGTTACTCGTTAGGGGGAAATCTGTACGAGCAGTACGTC. It codes for CASSYSLGGNLYEQYV.